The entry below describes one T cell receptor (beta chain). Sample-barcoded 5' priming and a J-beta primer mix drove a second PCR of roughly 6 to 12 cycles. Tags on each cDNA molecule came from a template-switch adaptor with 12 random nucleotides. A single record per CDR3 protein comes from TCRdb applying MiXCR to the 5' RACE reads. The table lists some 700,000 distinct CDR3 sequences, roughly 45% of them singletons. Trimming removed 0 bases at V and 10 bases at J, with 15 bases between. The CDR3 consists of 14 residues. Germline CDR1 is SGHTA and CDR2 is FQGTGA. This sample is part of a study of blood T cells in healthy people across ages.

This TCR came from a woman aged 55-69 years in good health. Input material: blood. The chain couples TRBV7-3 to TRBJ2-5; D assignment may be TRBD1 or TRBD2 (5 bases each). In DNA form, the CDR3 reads TGTGCCAGCAGCTTAACCGGGGCGCAAGGGATCCAGTACTTC. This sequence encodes CASSLTGAQGIQYF.